Listed below are T cell receptor beta chains from one sample, sequenced in a study of shared clonotypes between healthy human individuals. Some clones are missing from TCRdb's copy, which holds only in-frame ones; the method was immunoSEQ multiplex PCR. Altogether just over 95,000 clones are present, around two thirds being singletons, with the ten largest covering about 42%. Specimen: memory CD8+ T cells sorted from blood. The receptors here all came from a man aged 25 to 45 in good health. The CDR3 runs from the conserved cysteine through the conserved F or W. The D gene is left open where the match is weak. Size values are once, few and many counts, or a class for expanded clones, and some rows have none.

>.|TRBJ2-1|TRBV15|TRBD2
CATSTGTSGRLGEQFF
TGTGCCACCAGCACAGGGACTAGCGGGAGGCTTGGTGAGCAGTTCTTC
>.|TRBJ2-3|TRBV10-3|.
CAISERGQDTQYF
TGTGCCATCAGTGAGCGGGGGCAAGATACGCAGTATTTT
>many|TRBJ1-4|TRBV14|.
CASSQEGSGTTNEKLFF
TGTGCCAGCAGCCAAGAAGGGTCGGGGACAACTAATGAAAAACTGTTTTTT
>.|TRBJ2-1|TRBV28|.
CASSLTSVNEQFF
TGTGCCAGCAGTTTAACATCGGTCAATGAGCAGTTCTTC
>.|TRBJ2-7|TRBV6-5|.
CASSGRAYEQYF
TGTGCCAGCAGCGGACGGGCTTACGAGCAGTACTTC
>many|TRBJ2-3|TRBV6-1|.
CASSEWTGGVPDTQYF
TGTGCCAGCAGTGAATGGACAGGCGGGGTCCCAGATACGCAGTATTTT
>.|TRBJ2-6|TRBV29-1|.
CSVLGASGANVLTF
TGCAGCGTTCTAGGGGCCTCGGGGGCCAACGTCCTGACTTTC
>.|TRBJ1-1|TRBV19|.
CASSIILAREAFF
TGTGCCAGTAGTATTATTTTAGCCCGAGAAGCTTTCTTT
>.|TRBJ2-7|TRBV9|.
CASSASMAGYEQYF
TGTGCCAGCAGCGCCAGTATGGCGGGCTACGAGCAGTACTTC
>.|TRBJ2-7|TRBV14|TRBD2
CASSLWTSPLYEQYF
TGTGCCAGCAGCCTATGGACTAGTCCTCTCTACGAGCAGTACTTC
>few|TRBJ2-2|TRBV5-1|TRBD2
CASSLDSSGLAGELFF
TGCGCCAGCAGCTTGGACTCTAGCGGGCTAGCCGGGGAGCTGTTTTTT
>.|TRBJ1-3|TRBV7-9|.
CASTLRAADPTLGNTIYF
TGTGCCAGCACCTTACGGGCAGCCGACCCTACGCTCGGAAACACCATATATTTT
>once|TRBJ2-3|TRBV4-1|TRBD1
CASSPLETGEGTDTQYF
TGCGCCAGCAGCCCTCTCGAGACAGGGGAAGGCACAGATACGCAGTATTTT
>.|TRBJ2-7|TRBV28|TRBD2
CASSRTSGRFSEQYF
TGTGCCAGCAGTCGGACTAGCGGGAGGTTCAGCGAGCAGTACTTC
>.|TRBJ2-5|TRBV27|.
CASSPLTSSEQETQYF
TGTGCCAGCAGTCCGCTGACTAGTAGCGAACAAGAGACCCAGTACTTC
>.|TRBJ1-1|TRBV6-5|.
CASSYSTGMNTEAFF
TGTGCCAGCAGTTACAGCACAGGCATGAACACTGAAGCTTTCTTT
>.|TRBJ2-3|TRBV5-1|.
CASSSMSKPTDTQYF
TGCGCCAGCAGCTCAATGTCGAAACCGACAGATACGCAGTATTTT
>.|TRBJ1-2|TRBV6-5|TRBD1
CASRTGNRGYTF
TGTGCCAGCAGGACAGGGAATCGAGGCTACACCTTC
>.|TRBJ1-1|TRBV19|.
CASSILFRQVGNEAFF
TGTGCCAGTAGTATACTTTTCAGACAGGTTGGAAATGAAGCTTTCTTT
>few|TRBJ2-1|TRBV28|TRBD1
CASIQGTYNEQFF
TGTGCCAGCATACAGGGGACATACAATGAGCAGTTCTTC
>.|TRBJ1-4|TRBV25-1|TRBD1
CASSETTGAAATNEKLFF
TGTGCCAGCAGTGAAACCACAGGGGCAGCAGCTACTAATGAAAAACTGTTTTTT
>.|TRBJ2-7|TRBV6-1|TRBD1
CASSEAGQGRGEQYF
TGTGCCAGCAGTGAAGCGGGACAGGGAAGGGGCGAGCAGTACTTC
>.|TRBJ2-7|TRBV7-9|TRBD1
CASSPRTGSYEQYF
TGTGCCAGCAGCCCGCGGACAGGGAGCTACGAGCAGTACTTC
>.|TRBJ2-1|TRBV7-9|.
CASGIGPWNEQFF
TGTGCCAGCGGGATCGGTCCGTGGAATGAGCAGTTCTTC
>.|TRBJ1-1|TRBV6-1|.
CASEISPDSPAEAFF
TGTGCCAGCGAAATTTCTCCGGACAGCCCAGCTGAAGCTTTCTTT
>.|TRBJ1-4|TRBV28|.
CASRRVANEKLFF
TGTGCCAGCAGAAGGGTTGCTAATGAAAAACTGTTTTTT
>.|TRBJ2-3|TRBV2|.
CASTVGASTDTQYF
TGTGCCAGCACCGTGGGCGCCAGCACAGATACGCAGTATTTT
>few|TRBJ1-4|TRBV4-3|TRBD1
CASSQDRAANEKLFF
TGCGCCAGCAGCCAGGACAGGGCGGCTAATGAAAAACTGTTTTTT
>many|TRBJ2-3|TRBV7-9|.
CASSHRRPGTDTQYF
TGTGCCAGCAGCCACCGCAGGCCAGGTACAGATACGCAGTATTTT
>.|TRBJ1-3|TRBV4-1|.
CASSQDGTATPSNTIYF
TGCGCCAGCAGCCAAGATGGGACCGCGACTCCAAGCAACACCATATATTTT
>few|TRBJ2-5|TRBV28|TRBD1
CASRGQGIGTTQYF
TGTGCCAGCAGGGGACAGGGGATCGGAACGACCCAGTACTTC
>.|TRBJ1-5|TRBV21-1|.
CASSKGQELPSFPQHF
TGTGCCAGCAGCAAAGGACAGGAGCTCCCTTCTTTTCCCCAGCATTTT
>.|TRBJ2-2|TRBV6-4|TRBD1
CASSDGRQGAGELFF
TGTGCCAGCAGTGACGGTCGACAGGGAGCCGGGGAGCTGTTTTTT
>.|TRBJ2-7|TRBV7-2|.
CASSLLGSEQYF
TGTGCCAGCAGCTTACTTGGGTCCGAGCAGTACTTC
>.|TRBJ2-4|TRBV6-1|TRBD2
CASSEGAGLAKNIQYF
TGTGCCAGCAGTGAAGGAGCGGGACTGGCCAAAAACATTCAGTACTTC
>.|TRBJ1-3|TRBV28|TRBD1
CASSPFPGQKDF
TGTGCCAGCAGCCCATTCCCGGGACAGAAGGATTTT
>.|TRBJ2-2|TRBV4-3|TRBD2
CASSQTSGSYSGELFF
TGCGCCAGCAGCCAAACTAGCGGGAGTTACTCCGGGGAGCTGTTTTTT
>.|TRBJ2-7|TRBV18|.
CASSSQFAGHSSYEQYF
TGTGCCAGCTCATCTCAATTTGCGGGGCATAGCTCCTACGAGCAGTACTTC
>many|TRBJ2-7|TRBV28|.
CASSGSSYEQYF
TGTGCCAGCTCCGGTAGCTCCTACGAGCAGTACTTC
>many|TRBJ2-7|TRBV6-5|.
CASSIVGAYEQYF
TGTGCCAGCAGTATCGTAGGGGCCTACGAGCAGTACTTC
>.|TRBJ2-2|TRBV28|TRBD2
CASSGTSGSTLSPGELFF
TGTGCCAGCAGCGGGACTAGCGGGAGTACCCTATCTCCCGGGGAGCTGTTTTTT
>.|TRBJ2-7|TRBV5-6|.
CASSIGAHYEQYF
TGTGCCAGCAGCATCGGGGCCCACTACGAGCAGTACTTC
>.|TRBJ1-3|TRBV11-2|TRBD1
CASSARDSYSGNTIYF
TGTGCCAGCAGCGCGCGGGACAGTTACTCTGGAAACACCATATATTTT
>.|TRBJ2-3|TRBV7-9|TRBD2
CASSPWTSGRVVGTDTQYF
TGTGCCAGCAGCCCGTGGACTAGCGGGAGGGTGGTTGGCACAGATACGCAGTATTTT
>.|TRBJ2-1|TRBV28|TRBD2
CASSRFSGDSYNEQFF
TGTGCCAGCAGTAGATTTAGCGGGGACTCCTACAATGAGCAGTTCTTC
>.|TRBJ1-1|TRBV4-1|.
CASSHNRPRGLGVEAFF
TGCGCCAGCAGCCACAACAGGCCGCGGGGGTTGGGGGTTGAAGCTTTCTTT
>.|TRBJ1-5|TRBV6-1|.
CASSEAETAPQHF
TGTGCCAGCAGTGAAGCGGAAACGGCGCCCCAGCATTTT
>.|TRBJ2-1|TRBV4-3|.
CASSQELSSYNEQFF
TGCGCCAGCAGCCAAGAATTGAGCTCCTACAATGAGCAGTTCTTC
>many|TRBJ2-1|TRBV6-5|.
CASKERDEQFF
TGTGCCAGCAAAGAGCGGGATGAGCAGTTCTTC
>.|TRBJ1-2|TRBV7-8|.
CASSAWGRSLWSYTF
TGTGCCAGCAGCGCATGGGGCAGGTCCCTATGGAGCTACACCTTC
>.|TRBJ2-7|TRBV5-1|TRBD2
CASSLESSGTSEQYF
TGCGCCAGCAGCTTGGAGTCTAGCGGGACCAGCGAGCAGTACTTC
>.|TRBJ2-7|TRBV7-8|.
CASSFDSTYEQYF
TGTGCCAGCAGCTTTGACAGCACCTACGAGCAGTACTTC
>.|TRBJ2-7|TRBV18|TRBD2
CASSHYGREASSYEQYF
TGTGCCAGCTCACACTACGGGCGGGAGGCATCCTCCTACGAGCAGTACTTC
>many|TRBJ1-1|TRBV6-1|TRBD1
CASSEVDRVIVAFF
TGTGCCAGCAGTGAAGTTGACAGGGTTATTGTAGCTTTCTTT
>.|TRBJ2-7|TRBV5-4|TRBD2
CASSLEGRGIGTYEQYF
TGTGCCAGCAGCTTGGAAGGGCGGGGGATTGGTACCTACGAGCAGTACTTC